The 12 T cell receptor beta chains reported below all come from one sample, sequenced in a study of beta chain features in type 1 diabetes (dated by TCRdb to the late 2010s). The library was made by the immunoSEQ multiplex PCR assay. All of the isolated RNA was reverse transcribed with the High Capacity cDNA Reverse Transcription Kit, so expressed TCRB transcripts were sequenced. The source is immuneACCESS, and TCRdb retained only in-frame sequences with V and J called. Part of the clones is not carried over; for the studies checked, unresolved V genes explain less than half of this, and the remainder is unexplained. This sample comprises under 950,000 clones, under 20% of them detected only once. The ten largest clonotypes hold 0.023% of the sample. Sequencing was carried out using naive CD4+ T cells from blood. The sample's cell subset or site label, decoded: true naive CD4+ T cells. The origin of the receptors is a woman in her late teens or twenties in good health.

This clone turned up a few times. The chain has TRBV28 and TRBJ2-1, with 11 bases lining up with TRBD2. CDR1 is MDHEN, CDR2 SYDVKM, per germline. J lost 4 bases, V lost 5 bases, and 7 bases had no gene match. The CDR3 runs 16 residues. This CDR3 reads CASSPLGLAVYNEQFF. CDR3 nucleotide sequence: TGTGCCAGCAGTCCCTTGGGACTAGCGGTTTACAATGAGCAGTTCTTC.

This clone was counted only a few times. This sequence joins TRBV6-5 and TRBJ1-3; a possible D gene is TRBD1 (6 bases). Trimming left V 4 bases short and J 2 bases short, with 12 bases between. CDR1 is MNHEY, CDR2 SVGAGI, per germline. The CDR3 is made up of 15 amino acids. The CDR3 here is CASSLQGSPGNTIYF. CDR3 DNA sequence: TGTGCCAGCAGTTTACAGGGTTCGCCTGGAAACACCATATATTTT.

This clone was recorded a few times. The chain links TRBV6-5 to TRBJ1-2; maybe TRBD1 (6 bases). This CDR3 spans 14 amino acids. CDR1 is MNHEY, CDR2 SVGAGI, per germline. V was cut by 2 bases and J by 6 bases, with 13 bases left in between. CDR3 bases: TGTGCCAGCAGTTACGGCCAGGGGCTCCATGGCTACACCTTC. Its protein is CASSYGQGLHGYTF.

Only a few counts were recorded for this clone. The genes are TRBV19 and TRBJ2-4; D is possibly TRBD1 or TRBD2 (5 bases each). Germline V gene sequence: CDR1 LNHDA, CDR2 SQIVND (reference sequence). The CDR3 loop spans 12 amino acids. With 9 bases removed from V and 6 bases from J, the gap between germline ends came to 12 bases. In nucleotides, the CDR3 is TGTGCCAGCAGGGACCGATTAAACATTCAGTACTTC. Encoded protein: CASRDRLNIQYF. Filled out from reference TRBV19 and TRBJ2-4, the complete variable domain reads DGGITQSPKYLFRKEGQNVTLSCEQNLNHDAMYWYRQDPGQGLRLIYYSQIVNDFQKGDIAEGYSVSREKKESFPLTVTSAQKNPTAFYLCASRDRLNIQYFGAGTRLSVL.

V and J are TRBV10-3 and TRBJ1-2, with D maybe TRBD1 (6 bases). Germline CDR1 ENHRY, CDR2 SYGVKD. The CDR3 totals 15 residues. V was shortened by 2 bases and J by 7 bases, with 17 bases between the two germline ends. The chain's CDR3 is CAISERQALEVGYTF. The CDR3 region has the DNA TGTGCCATCAGTGAGAGACAGGCCCTAGAGGTTGGCTACACCTTC.

The V and J genes are TRBV7-8 and TRBJ1-2, with 12 bases lining up with TRBD1. Germline CDR1 is SGHVS and CDR2 is FQNEAQ. V was pared by 5 bases and J by 2 bases, with 12 bases of the junction left unmatched. The CDR3 has 18 amino acids. The CDR3 region has the DNA TGTGCCAGCAGCCCAAAACGGGACAGGGGGCGCGAAAACTATGGCTACACCTTC. Amino acid sequence: CASSPKRDRGRENYGYTF.

This clone was found a few times. This sequence joins TRBV7-2 and TRBJ2-5, with a weak D call TRBD2 (7 bases). Germline V gene sequence: CDR1 SGHTA, CDR2 FQGNSA. The CDR3 has 17 residues. V was clipped by 2 bases and J by 2 bases, with 18 bases between them. CDR3 coding DNA: TGTGCCAGCAGCTTATCTAGGGGGAGGGGAAAACAAGAGACCCAGTACTTC. Amino acid sequence: CASSLSRGRGKQETQYF.

This clone has just a few counts. The chain couples TRBV5-1 to TRBJ2-4, with D perhaps matching TRBD2 (5 bases). The CDR3 runs 17 residues. The germline CDR1 and CDR2 sequences are SGHRS and YFSETQ. Trimming took 2 bases from V and 6 from J, leaving 21 bases between them. The CDR3 sequence is CASSLQLGGSASNIQYF. The CDR3, as DNA: TGCGCCAGCAGCTTACAGCTCGGCGGGTCTGCATCAAACATTCAGTACTTC. Full variable domain (outside the CDR3, taken from reference TRBV5-1 and TRBJ2-4): KAGVTQTPRYLIKTRGQQVTLSCSPISGHRSVSWYQQTPGQGLQFLFEYFSETQRNKGNFPGRFSGRQFSNSRSEMNVSTLELGDSALYLCASSLQLGGSASNIQYFGAGTRLSVL.

The V and J genes are TRBV5-1 and TRBJ2-7; tentative D call: TRBD2 (5 bases). Germline CDR1 and CDR2: SGHRS and YFSETQ. V was clipped by 6 bases and J by 6 bases, with 16 bases between them. The CDR3 runs to 13 residues. CDR3 DNA: TGCGCCAGCAAGATGGCGGGCCACGTCGAGCAGTACTTC. It is translated as CASKMAGHVEQYF.

This clone was detected a few times. The chain recombines TRBV6-5 with TRBJ2-7, with TRBD2 matching over 10 bases. The J segment lost 1 base and the V segment lost 6 bases, leaving 6 bases of the junction unmatched. The CDR3 length is 15 residues. CDR1 MNHEY and CDR2 SVGAGI come from the germline V gene. CDR3 nucleotide sequence: TGTGCCAGCAGCCAGACTAGCGGGCGATCCTACGAGCAGTACTTC. Translated: CASSQTSGRSYEQYF.

This clone appeared a few times. V and J are TRBV5-1 and TRBJ2-7, with D tentatively TRBD1 (5 bases). The germline V gene encodes CDR1 SGHRS and CDR2 YFSETQ. Between the trimmed V and J ends, which lost 6 bases and 5 bases, there was a span of 15 bases. CDR3 length: 13 residues. This CDR3 is CASTGRAGDEQYF. In nucleotides, the CDR3 is TGCGCCAGCACTGGCAGGGCTGGCGACGAGCAGTACTTC.

This chain joins TRBV28 and TRBJ2-2; 7 positions match TRBD2. Germline-derived CDR1 and CDR2 are MDHEN and SYDVKM. The CDR3 runs 13 residues. V was clipped by 3 bases and J by 6 bases; unmatched bases: 1. CDR3: CASSFREAGELFF. The CDR3 bases are TGTGCCAGCAGTTTCCGGGAGGCCGGGGAGCTGTTTTTT.